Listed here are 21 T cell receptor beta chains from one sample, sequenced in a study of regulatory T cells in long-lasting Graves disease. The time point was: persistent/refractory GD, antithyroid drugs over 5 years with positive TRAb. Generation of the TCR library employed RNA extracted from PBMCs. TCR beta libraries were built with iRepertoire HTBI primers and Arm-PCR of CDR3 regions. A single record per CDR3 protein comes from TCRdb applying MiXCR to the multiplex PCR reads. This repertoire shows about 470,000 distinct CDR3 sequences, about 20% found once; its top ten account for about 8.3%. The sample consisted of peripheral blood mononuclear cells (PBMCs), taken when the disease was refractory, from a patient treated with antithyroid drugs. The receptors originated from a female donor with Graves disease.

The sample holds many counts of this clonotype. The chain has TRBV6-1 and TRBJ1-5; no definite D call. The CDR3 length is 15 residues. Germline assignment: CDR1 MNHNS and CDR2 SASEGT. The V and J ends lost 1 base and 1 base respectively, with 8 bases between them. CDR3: CASSEGYRSNQPQHF. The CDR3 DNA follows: TGTGCCAGCAGTGAAGGCTATCGGAGCAATCAGCCCCAGCATTTT.

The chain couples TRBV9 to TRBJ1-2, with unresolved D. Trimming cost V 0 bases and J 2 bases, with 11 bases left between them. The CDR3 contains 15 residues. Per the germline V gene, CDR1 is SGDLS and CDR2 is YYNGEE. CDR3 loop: CASSVVEGSNYGYTF. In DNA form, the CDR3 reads TGTGCCAGCAGCGTAGTGGAAGGGAGCAACTATGGCTACACCTTC.

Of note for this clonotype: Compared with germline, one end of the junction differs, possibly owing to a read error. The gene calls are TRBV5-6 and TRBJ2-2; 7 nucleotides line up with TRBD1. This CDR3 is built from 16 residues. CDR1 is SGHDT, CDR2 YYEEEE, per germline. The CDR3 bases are TGTGCCAGCAGCTTGGAAGGGAGAGGGGGCACCGGGGAGCTGTCTTTT. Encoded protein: CASSLEGRGGTGELSF.

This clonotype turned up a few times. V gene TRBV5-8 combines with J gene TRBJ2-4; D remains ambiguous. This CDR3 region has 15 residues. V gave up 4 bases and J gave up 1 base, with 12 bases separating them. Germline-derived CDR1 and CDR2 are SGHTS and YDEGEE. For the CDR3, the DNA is TGTGCCAGCAGCCCCCGGGCGTTGGCCAAAAACATTCAGTACTTC. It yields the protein CASSPRALAKNIQYF.

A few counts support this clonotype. CDR3 sequence: CASSQDVSGGKLFF. The CDR3 nucleotides are TGTGCCAGCAGCCAAGATGTCAGTGGAGGAAAACTGTTTTTT. The chain recombines TRBV4-2 with TRBJ1-4, with D hard to call. Looked up from germline, CDR1 is LGHNA and CDR2 is YNFKEQ. The V end lost 0 bases, the J end lost 10 bases, and 12 bases lay between the germline ends. The CDR3 consists of 14 residues.

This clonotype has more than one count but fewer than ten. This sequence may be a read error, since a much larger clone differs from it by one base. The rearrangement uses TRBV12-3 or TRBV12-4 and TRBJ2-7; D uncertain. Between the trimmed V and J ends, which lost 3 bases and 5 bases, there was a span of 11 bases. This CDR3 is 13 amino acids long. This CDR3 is CASSFWVPDEQYF. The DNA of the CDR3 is TGTGCCAGCAGTTTTTGGGTGCCGGACGAGCAGTACTTC.

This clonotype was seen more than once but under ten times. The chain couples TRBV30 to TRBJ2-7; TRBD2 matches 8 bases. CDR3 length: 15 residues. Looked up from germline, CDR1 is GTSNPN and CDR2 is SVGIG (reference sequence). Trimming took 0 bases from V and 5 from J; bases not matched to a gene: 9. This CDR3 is CAWSVSKRESDEQYF. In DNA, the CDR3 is TGTGCCTGGAGTGTATCTAAGCGGGAGAGTGACGAGCAGTACTTC.

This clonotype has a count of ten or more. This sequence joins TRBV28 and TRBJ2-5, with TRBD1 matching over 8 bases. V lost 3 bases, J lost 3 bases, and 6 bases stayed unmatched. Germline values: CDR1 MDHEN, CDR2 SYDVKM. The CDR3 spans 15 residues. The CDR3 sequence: CASSFQGAPKETQYF. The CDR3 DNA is TGTGCCAGCAGTTTCCAGGGGGCCCCAAAAGAGACCCAGTACTTC. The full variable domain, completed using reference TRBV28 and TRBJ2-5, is DVKVTQSSRYLVKRTGEKVFLECVQDMDHENMFWYRQDPGLGLRLIYFSYDVKMKEKGDIPEGYSVSREKKERFSLILESASTNQTSMYLCASSFQGAPKETQYFGPGTRLLVL.

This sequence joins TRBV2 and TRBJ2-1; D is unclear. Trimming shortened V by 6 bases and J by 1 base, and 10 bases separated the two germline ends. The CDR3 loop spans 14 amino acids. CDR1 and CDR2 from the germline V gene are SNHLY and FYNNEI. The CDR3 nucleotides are TGTGCCAGCAGGGGCAGGTCTTCCTACAATGAGCAGTTCTTC. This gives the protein CASRGRSSYNEQFF.

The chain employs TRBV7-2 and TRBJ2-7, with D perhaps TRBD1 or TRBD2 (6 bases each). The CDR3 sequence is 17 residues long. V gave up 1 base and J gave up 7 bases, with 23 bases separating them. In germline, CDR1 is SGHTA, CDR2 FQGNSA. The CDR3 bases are TGTGCCAGCAGCTTAGGTCTCACAGGGCGGGGTTTGGGAGAGCAGTACTTC. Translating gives CASSLGLTGRGLGEQYF.

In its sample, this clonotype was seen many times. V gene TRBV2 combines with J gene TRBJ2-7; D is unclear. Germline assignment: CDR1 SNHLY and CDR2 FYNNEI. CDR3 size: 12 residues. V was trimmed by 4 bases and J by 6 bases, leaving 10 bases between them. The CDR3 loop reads CASSADIGEQYF. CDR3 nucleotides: TGTGCCAGCAGTGCGGATATCGGCGAGCAGTACTTC.

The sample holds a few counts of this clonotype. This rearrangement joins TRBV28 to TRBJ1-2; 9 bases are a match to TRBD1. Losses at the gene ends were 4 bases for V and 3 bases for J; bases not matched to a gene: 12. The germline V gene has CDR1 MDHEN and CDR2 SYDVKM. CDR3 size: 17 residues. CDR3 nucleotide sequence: TGTGCCAGCAGTTACAGGGGGCGCGTAGCCCTCCACTATGGCTACACCTTC. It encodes CASSYRGRVALHYGYTF.

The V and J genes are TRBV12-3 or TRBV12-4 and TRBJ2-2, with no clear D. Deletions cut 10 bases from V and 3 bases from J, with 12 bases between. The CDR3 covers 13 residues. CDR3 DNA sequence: TGTGCCAATGGACCTGCACACACCGGGGAGCTGTTTTTT. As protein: CANGPAHTGELFF.

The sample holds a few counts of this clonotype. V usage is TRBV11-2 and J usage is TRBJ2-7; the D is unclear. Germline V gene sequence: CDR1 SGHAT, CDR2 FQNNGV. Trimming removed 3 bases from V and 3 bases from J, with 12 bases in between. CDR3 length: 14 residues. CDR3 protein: CASSFPSFYYEQYF. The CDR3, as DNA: TGTGCCAGCAGCTTCCCCTCCTTTTACTACGAGCAGTACTTC.

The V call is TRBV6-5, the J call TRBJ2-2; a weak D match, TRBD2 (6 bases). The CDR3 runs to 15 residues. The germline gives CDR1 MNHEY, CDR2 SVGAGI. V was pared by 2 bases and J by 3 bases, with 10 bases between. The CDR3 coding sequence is TGTGCCAGCAGTTACGGGGGGTACGACACCGGGGAGCTGTTTTTT. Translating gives CASSYGGYDTGELFF.

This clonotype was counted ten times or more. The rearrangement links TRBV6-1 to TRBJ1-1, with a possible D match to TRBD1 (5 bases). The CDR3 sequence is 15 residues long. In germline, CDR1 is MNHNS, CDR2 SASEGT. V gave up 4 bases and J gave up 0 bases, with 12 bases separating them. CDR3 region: CASSAPGRLNTEAFF. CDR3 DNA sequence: TGTGCCAGCAGTGCACCGGGACGCCTGAACACTGAAGCTTTCTTT.

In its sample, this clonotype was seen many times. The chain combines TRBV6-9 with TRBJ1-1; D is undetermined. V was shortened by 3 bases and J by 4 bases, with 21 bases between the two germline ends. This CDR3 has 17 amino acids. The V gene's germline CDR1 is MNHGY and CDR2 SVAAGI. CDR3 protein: CASSYAGGRTLGTEAFF. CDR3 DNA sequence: TGTGCCAGCAGTTACGCCGGCGGGAGAACCCTAGGCACTGAAGCTTTCTTT.

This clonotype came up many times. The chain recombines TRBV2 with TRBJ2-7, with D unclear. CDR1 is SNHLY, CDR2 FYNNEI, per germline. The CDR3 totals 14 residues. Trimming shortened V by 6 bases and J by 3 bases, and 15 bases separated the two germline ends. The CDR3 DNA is TGTGCCAGCAGCCCTACTACGAGGCACTACGAGCAGTACTTC. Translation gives CASSPTTRHYEQYF.

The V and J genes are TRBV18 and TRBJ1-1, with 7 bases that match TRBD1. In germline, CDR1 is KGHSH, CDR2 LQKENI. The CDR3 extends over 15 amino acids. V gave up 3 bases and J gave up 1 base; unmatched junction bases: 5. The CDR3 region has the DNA TGTGCCAGCTCACCGGGACAGAGGACGAACACTGAAGCTTTCTTT. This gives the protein CASSPGQRTNTEAFF.

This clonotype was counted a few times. The CDR3 DNA follows: TGCAGTGCTAGAGATCATAGGGCAGGGTACTACGAGCAGTACTTC. This gives the protein CSARDHRAGYYEQYF. This rearrangement joins TRBV20-1 to TRBJ2-7; D may be TRBD1 (5 bases). CDR1 is DFQATT and CDR2 is SNEGSKA in the germline V gene (reference sequence). V was cut by 0 bases and J by 3 bases, with 15 bases left in between. This CDR3 is 15 amino acids long.

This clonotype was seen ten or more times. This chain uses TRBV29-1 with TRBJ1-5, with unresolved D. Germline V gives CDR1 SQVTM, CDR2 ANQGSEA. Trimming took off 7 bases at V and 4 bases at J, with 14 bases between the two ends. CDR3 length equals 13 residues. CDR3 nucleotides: TGCAGCGCTTCTGACGGATTAAATCAGCCCCAGCATTTT. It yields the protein CSASDGLNQPQHF.